Listed here is a single T cell receptor beta chain. TRB rearrangements were amplified by multiplex PCR with BIOMED2 TRB-A/B primers. TCRdb recomputed calls from the multiplex PCR reads with MiXCR, one row per CDR3 protein. The sample carries over 9,500 distinct CDR3 sequences, more than 25% recorded once. Germline CDR1 MNHNS, CDR2 SASEGT. V lost 0 bases to trimming and J lost 0 bases, with 7 bases between them. The CDR3 consists of 15 residues. This entry comes from a study of T and B cells in COVID-19 patients. From blood, about 250-500 ng of genomic DNA served as TRB template. The sequenced material came from blood. The TCR originated in a human donor who had recovered from COVID-19. The V call is TRBV6-1, the J call TRBJ2-3; D is unclear. The CDR3 coding sequence is TGTGCCAGCAGTGAAGCGCTTGGCAGCACAGATACGCAGTATTTT. Encoded protein: CASSEALGSTDTQYF.